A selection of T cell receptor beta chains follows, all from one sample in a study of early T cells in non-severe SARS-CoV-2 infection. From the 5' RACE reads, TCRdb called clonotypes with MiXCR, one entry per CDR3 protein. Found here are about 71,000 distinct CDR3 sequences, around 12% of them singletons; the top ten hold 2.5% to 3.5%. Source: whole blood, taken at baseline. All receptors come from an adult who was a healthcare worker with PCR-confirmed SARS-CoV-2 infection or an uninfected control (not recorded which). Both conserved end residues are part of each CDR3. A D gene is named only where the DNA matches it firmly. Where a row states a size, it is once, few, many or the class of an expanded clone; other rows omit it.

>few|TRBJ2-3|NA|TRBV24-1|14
CATSVSGSGDTQYF
TGTGCCACCAGTGTTTCGGGGTCCGGAGATACGCAGTATTTT
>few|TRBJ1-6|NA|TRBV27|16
CASSLKGRAYNSPLHF
TGTGCCAGCAGTTTAAAGGGGCGCGCCTATAATTCACCCCTCCACTTT
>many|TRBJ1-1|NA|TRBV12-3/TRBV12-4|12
CASSTDSAQAFF
TGTGCCAGCAGCACCGACAGTGCACAAGCTTTCTTT
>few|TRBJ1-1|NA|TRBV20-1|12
CSATETNTEAFF
TGCAGTGCGACCGAGACGAACACTGAAGCTTTCTTT
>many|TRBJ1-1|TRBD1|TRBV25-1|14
CASSESGTGFEAFF
TGTGCCAGCAGTGAATCCGGGACAGGGTTTGAAGCTTTCTTT
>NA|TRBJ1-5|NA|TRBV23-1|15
CASPPRQWGDQPQHF
TGCGCCAGCCCCCCAAGACAATGGGGGGATCAGCCCCAGCATTTT
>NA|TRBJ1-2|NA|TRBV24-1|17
CATSDGPVSDMGYGYTF
TGTGCCACCAGTGATGGCCCCGTCTCGGACATGGGCTATGGCTACACCTTC
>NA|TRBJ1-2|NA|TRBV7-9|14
CASSLHQGADGYTF
TGTGCCAGCAGCTTACATCAGGGCGCAGATGGCTACACCTTC
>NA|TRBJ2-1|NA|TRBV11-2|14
CASSLVSGYNEQFF
TGTGCCAGCAGCTTAGTGAGCGGCTACAATGAGCAGTTCTTC
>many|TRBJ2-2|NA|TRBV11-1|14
CASSLSGTTGELFF
TGTGCCAGCAGCTTATCAGGGACCACCGGGGAGCTGTTTTTT
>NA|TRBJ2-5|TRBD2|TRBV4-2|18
CASSQGRVAGLWGETQYF
TGTGCCAGCAGCCAAGGGCGCGTAGCGGGACTCTGGGGAGAGACCCAGTACTTC
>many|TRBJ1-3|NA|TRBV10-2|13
CASSDGLRNTIYF
TGCGCCAGCAGTGACGGGTTGAGGAACACCATATATTTT